The 10 T cell receptor beta chains given below trace back to one sample, sequenced in a study of blood T cells in healthy people across ages (dated by TCRdb to about 2015). Library preparation was by 5' RACE. TCRdb names Illumina HiSeq 2500 as the instrument used. A second PCR of about 6 to 12 cycles was run with a J-beta primer mix and a sample-barcoded 5' primer. The raw public data were reprocessed by TCRdb itself: fastp quality trimming at Q25, MiXCR clonotype calling, in-frame beta chains only. Identical CDR3 protein sequences are pooled into one entry, listed with their most common genes and DNA. This sample holds approximately 900,000 distinct CDR3 sequences; around 49% were observed only once. The ten largest clones take up 10% to 15% of the sample. The material sequenced was blood. These receptor sequences come from a man under 40 in good health.

The chain employs TRBV29-1 and TRBJ2-2; D unclear. Trimming pared 6 bases from V and 3 bases from J, leaving 11 bases between. Germline V lookup: CDR1 SQVTM, CDR2 ANQGSEA. This CDR3 region has 13 residues. The CDR3 region has the DNA TGCAGCGTCCTGACACCCTACACCGGGGAGCTGTTTTTT. Translation: CSVLTPYTGELFF.

The V gene is TRBV7-2, the J gene TRBJ1-4; D is possibly TRBD1 (6 bases). Germline V gene lookup returns CDR1 SGHTA and CDR2 FQGNSA. Trimming pared 2 bases from V and 5 bases from J, leaving 9 bases between. This CDR3 region has 14 residues. The CDR3 spells CASSLMGTNEKLFF. DNA for the CDR3: TGTGCCAGCAGCTTAATGGGGACAAATGAAAAACTGTTTTTT.

This clonotype has only a few counts. The CDR3 coding sequence is TGTGCCAGCACCCGACTAGCGGGGGCCATCACAGATACGCAGTATTTT. Residues: CASTRLAGAITDTQYF. The gene calls are TRBV7-2 and TRBJ2-3, with 12 positions matching TRBD2. Germline CDR1 is SGHTA and CDR2 is FQGNSA. The J segment lost 2 bases and the V segment lost 7 bases, leaving 7 bases of the junction unmatched. The CDR3 is 16 residues long.

This rearrangement joins TRBV4-1 to TRBJ1-2; D remains ambiguous. The germline V gene encodes CDR1 MGHRA and CDR2 YSYEKL. The V gene lost 7 bases and the J gene lost 4 bases, with 16 bases spanning the gap. This CDR3 contains 14 residues. CDR3 bases: TGCGCCAGCACCGTGGATGACACCAGCTATGGCTACACCTTC. This encodes CASTVDDTSYGYTF.

This clonotype was seen a handful of times. J is TRBJ2-3 and V is TRBV7-2, with TRBD2 matching over 11 bases. CDR3 size: 19 residues. In germline, CDR1 is SGHTA, CDR2 FQGNSA. The V segment lost 4 bases and the J segment 8 bases; nucleotides outside the gene matches: 20. Here the CDR3 reads CASSSYTTSGALSAGTQYF. Here the CDR3 DNA reads TGTGCCAGCAGCTCCTATACGACTAGCGGGGCTTTGAGCGCAGGTACGCAGTATTTT.

The chain combines TRBV4-3 with TRBJ1-5; tentative D call: TRBD1 (6 bases). The V gene lost 3 bases and the J gene lost 5 bases, with 14 bases spanning the gap. CDR1 is LGHNA and CDR2 is YSLEER in the germline V gene. The CDR3 loop spans 15 amino acids. The CDR3: CASSQGGGGHQPQHF. The CDR3 nucleotides read TGCGCCAGCAGCCAGGGGGGCGGGGGACATCAGCCCCAGCATTTT.

The genes are TRBV24-1 and TRBJ2-3, with TRBD2 matching over 7 bases. The J segment lost 4 bases and the V segment lost 5 bases, leaving 5 bases of the junction unmatched. Germline CDR1 reads KGHDR; CDR2 reads SFDVKD. The CDR3 loop spans 14 amino acids. CDR3: CATSGRGSADTQYF. DNA for the CDR3: TGTGCCACCAGTGGGCGGGGGAGTGCAGATACGCAGTATTTT.

This clonotype was observed a handful of times. At one end, the junction sequence differs from germline, possibly due to a read error. The chain has TRBV7-7 and TRBJ2-2; D is unresolved. Per the germline V gene, CDR1 is SSHAT and CDR2 is FNYEAQ (reference sequence). CDR3 size: 15 residues. The CDR3 sequence is CASSLGRANTGELFF. The CDR3 bases are TGTGCTAGCAGCTTAGGACGGGCGAACACCGGGGAGCTGTTTTTT.

This clonotype was counted between two and nine times. J is TRBJ2-1 and V is TRBV18, with D hard to call. Deletions cut 5 bases from V and 1 base from J, with 9 bases between. The CDR3 has 14 residues. Germline assignment: CDR1 KGHSH and CDR2 LQKENI. This CDR3 reads CASSVTASYNEQFF. The CDR3 DNA sequence: TGTGCCAGCTCAGTCACCGCTTCCTACAATGAGCAGTTCTTC.

The V call is TRBV6-6, the J call TRBJ2-1; a possible D gene is TRBD1 (6 bases). Germline V gives CDR1 MNHNY, CDR2 SVGAGI (reference sequence). This CDR3 contains 16 residues. Trimming took off 5 bases at V and 0 bases at J, with 14 bases between the two ends. CDR3 nucleotide sequence: TGTGCCAGCAGTCTACAGGGCCCTAGCTCCTACAATGAGCAGTTCTTC. The encoded protein is CASSLQGPSSYNEQFF.